This T cell receptor beta chain was observed in a study of cytomegalovirus exposure and HLA in healthy donors. The PCR made use of 60 Vbeta and 13 Jbeta primers. TCRdb's copy holds only in-frame clones and misses some; the assay was immunoSEQ multiplex PCR. The table lists roughly 150,000 clones, approximately 81% of them singletons. There are 14 residues in the CDR3. The germline V gene has CDR1 SGHTA and CDR2 FQGTGA. V lost 4 bases, J lost 6 bases, and 12 bases lay in between. Sequencing was performed on PBMCs. This sequence joins TRBV7-3 and TRBJ2-2; tentatively, D is TRBD2 (6 bases). This sequence originates from a male donor in good health and CMV-seronegative. The CDR3 DNA sequence: TGTGCCAGCAGCTCGGGTCCGGGGGCCGGGGAGCTGTTTTTT. Translation: CASSSGPGAGELFF.